Presented here are 8 T cell receptor beta chains from one specimen sequenced in a study of T cells after yellow fever vaccination. Each CDR3 protein gets one entry after TCRdb re-called the 5' RACE reads with MiXCR. This sample has about 73,000 distinct CDR3 sequences, with about 7.7% found just once. The starting material was CD8+ T cells sorted from PBMCs, obtained on the day of the yellow fever booster vaccination. The receptors were gathered from a man younger than 45 who received the YFV17D yellow fever vaccine.

The genes are TRBV12-3 or TRBV12-4 and TRBJ2-3; 15 positions agree with TRBD2. CDR3 length: 19 amino acids. With 6 bases clipped from V and 6 bases from J, the junction kept 16 bases outside the gene matches. The CDR3 spells CASSPGGWGLAGGWDTQYF. DNA for the CDR3: TGTGCCAGCAGCCCTGGGGGTTGGGGACTAGCGGGAGGTTGGGATACGCAGTATTTT.

This rearrangement joins TRBV27 to TRBJ2-7, with D tentatively TRBD1 (6 bases). This CDR3 has 14 residues. The germline V and J ends were trimmed by 3 bases and 5 bases, with 14 bases remaining between them. Germline V gives CDR1 MNHEY, CDR2 SMNVEV (reference sequence). CDR3 bases: TGTGCCAGCAGTTTCGGTGGACAGTACCACGAGCAGTACTTC. Translating it yields CASSFGGQYHEQYF.

The table lists this clonotype with many counts. The chain links TRBV6-2 or TRBV6-3 to TRBJ2-7; the D gene is possibly TRBD2 (5 bases). Looked up from germline, CDR1 is MNHEY and CDR2 is SVGEGT. V lost 7 bases, J lost 2 bases, and 9 bases lay in between. The CDR3 runs 12 residues. The CDR3: CASTPGAYEQYF. CDR3 coding DNA: TGTGCCAGCACCCCCGGGGCCTACGAGCAGTACTTC.

The gene calls are TRBV28 and TRBJ1-6; possibly TRBD1 for D (5 bases). The V gene's germline CDR1 is MDHEN and CDR2 SYDVKM. Trimming left V 0 bases short and J 8 bases short, with 14 bases between. The CDR3 spans 16 residues. The CDR3 DNA reads TGTGCCAGCAGTTTATGGGGCAGGGAATCATATTCACCCCTCCACTTT. It translates to CASSLWGRESYSPLHF. Complete variable domain (other parts from reference TRBV28 and TRBJ1-6): DVKVTQSSRYLVKRTGEKVFLECVQDMDHENMFWYRQDPGLGLRLIYFSYDVKMKEKGDIPEGYSVSREKKERFSLILESASTNQTSMYLCASSLWGRESYSPLHFGNGTRLTVT.

The chain employs TRBV5-4 and TRBJ2-2; D remains ambiguous. Trimming removed 8 bases at V and 10 bases at J, with 12 bases between. This CDR3 is 11 amino acids long. Germline V gives CDR1 SGHNT, CDR2 YYREEE (reference sequence). CDR3 sequence: CASIKGSELFF. Here the CDR3 DNA reads TGTGCCAGTATCAAGGGATCGGAGCTGTTTTTT.

This chain's CDR3 is CASSLTPLDREKLFF. The DNA for the CDR3 is TGTGCCAGCAGCTTAACCCCTCTGGATAGGGAAAAACTGTTTTTT. The rearrangement joins TRBV7-6 to TRBJ1-4; D gene ambiguous. CDR3 length: 15 residues. Germline-derived CDR1 and CDR2 are SGHVS and FNYEAQ. Trimming shortened V by 2 bases and J by 8 bases, and 15 bases separated the two germline ends. Full variable domain (remainder filled in from reference TRBV7-6 and TRBJ1-4): GAGVSQSPRYKVTKRGQDVALRCDPISGHVSLYWYRQALGQGPEFLTYFNYEAQQDKSGLPNDRFSAERPEGSISTLTIQRTEQRDSAMYRCASSLTPLDREKLFFGSGTQLSVL.

In its sample, this clonotype was seen many times. The V gene is TRBV15, the J gene TRBJ2-7; no reliable D call. The CDR3 runs to 13 residues. Trimming took off 4 bases at V and 4 bases at J, with 11 bases between the two ends. From germline, CDR1 is LNHNV and CDR2 YYDKDF (reference sequence). The CDR3 region has the DNA TGTGCCACCAGCAAACGGACGGATTACGAGCAGTACTTC. Amino acid sequence: CATSKRTDYEQYF.

This sequence joins TRBV21-1 and TRBJ1-4. TRBV21-1 is annotated as a pseudogene. This CDR3 spans 16 amino acids. DNA of the CDR3: TGTGCCAGCAGCAAAGAAAAGGGATCGGCTAATGAAAAACTGTTTTTT. Translating it yields CASSKEKGSANEKLFF.